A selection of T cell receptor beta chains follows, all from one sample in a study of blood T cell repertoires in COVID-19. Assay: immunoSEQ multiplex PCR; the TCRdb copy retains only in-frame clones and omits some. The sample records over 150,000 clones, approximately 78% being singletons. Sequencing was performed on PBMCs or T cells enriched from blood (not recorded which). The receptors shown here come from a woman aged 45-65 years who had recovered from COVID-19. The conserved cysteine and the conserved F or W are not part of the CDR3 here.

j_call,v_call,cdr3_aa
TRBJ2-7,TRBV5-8,ASSQTSGPSYEQY
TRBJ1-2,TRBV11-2,ASSPDLGQYYT
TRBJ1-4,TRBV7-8,ASSLAQGVLF
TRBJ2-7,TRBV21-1,ASSKVAPSGGTYEQY
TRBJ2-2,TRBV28,ASCSLGEYTGELF
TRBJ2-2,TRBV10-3,AISETSPNTGELF
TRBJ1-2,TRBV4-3,ASSQDHGAGLYGYT
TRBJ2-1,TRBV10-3,AIRASGSSYNEQF
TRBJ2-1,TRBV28,ASSASGRGSYNEQF
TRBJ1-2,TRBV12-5,ASAPSGGGYGYT
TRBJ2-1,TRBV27,ASRDVGANEQF
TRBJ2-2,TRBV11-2,ASSFSGIEAGELF
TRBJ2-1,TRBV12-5,ASGLKVAGAFEQF
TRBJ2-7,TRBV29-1,SVVGRRDEQY
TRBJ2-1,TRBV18,ASSPRFPQAGVNVNEQF
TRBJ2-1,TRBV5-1,ASSLERSSGSDEQF
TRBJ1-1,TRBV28,ASGRTEAF
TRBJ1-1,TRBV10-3,AINNIGTANTEAF
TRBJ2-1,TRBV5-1,ASSLRTSGYNEQF
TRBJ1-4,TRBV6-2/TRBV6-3,ASSFGQSTNEKLF
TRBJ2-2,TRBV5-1,ASRGGNTGELF
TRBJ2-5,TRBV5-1,ASSPGTRTPYQETQY
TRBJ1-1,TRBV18,ASSSKGGVDTEAF